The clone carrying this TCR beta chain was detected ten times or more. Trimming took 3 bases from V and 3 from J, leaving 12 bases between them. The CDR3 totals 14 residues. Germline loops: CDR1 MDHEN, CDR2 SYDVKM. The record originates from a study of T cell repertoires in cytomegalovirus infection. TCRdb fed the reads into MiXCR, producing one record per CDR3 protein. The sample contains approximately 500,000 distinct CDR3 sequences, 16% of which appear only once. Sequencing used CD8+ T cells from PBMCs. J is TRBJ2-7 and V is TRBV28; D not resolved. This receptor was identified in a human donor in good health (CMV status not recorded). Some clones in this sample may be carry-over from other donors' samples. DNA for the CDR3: TGTGCCAGCAGTTTCATGGGGTACCTCTACGAGCAGTACTTC. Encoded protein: CASSFMGYLYEQYF.